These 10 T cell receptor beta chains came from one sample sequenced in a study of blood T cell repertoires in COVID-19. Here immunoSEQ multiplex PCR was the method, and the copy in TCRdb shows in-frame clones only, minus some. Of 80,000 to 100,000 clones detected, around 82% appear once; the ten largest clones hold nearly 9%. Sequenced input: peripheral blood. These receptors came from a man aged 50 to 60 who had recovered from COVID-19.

Written as DNA, the CDR3 is TGTGCCAGCAGTACAGGGAACGTCTACGAGCAGTACTTC. It translates to CASSTGNVYEQYF. This sequence joins TRBV28 and TRBJ2-7; a possible D gene is TRBD1 (6 bases). V dropped 5 bases and J dropped 3 bases, with 11 bases sitting between them. CDR1 is MDHEN, CDR2 SYDVKM, per germline. The CDR3 totals 13 residues. Combining the CDR3 with reference TRBV28 and TRBJ2-7 gives the whole variable domain DVKVTQSSRYLVKRTGEKVFLECVQDMDHENMFWYRQDPGLGLRLIYFSYDVKMKEKGDIPEGYSVSREKKERFSLILESASTNQTSMYLCASSTGNVYEQYFGPGTRLTVT.

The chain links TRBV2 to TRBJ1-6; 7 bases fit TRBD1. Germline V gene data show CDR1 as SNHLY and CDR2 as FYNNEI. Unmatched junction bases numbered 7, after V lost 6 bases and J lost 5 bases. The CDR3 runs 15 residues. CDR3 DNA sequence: TGTGCCAGCAGGCGAGTCGGACAGGATAATTCACCCCTCCACTTT. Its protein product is CASRRVGQDNSPLHF.

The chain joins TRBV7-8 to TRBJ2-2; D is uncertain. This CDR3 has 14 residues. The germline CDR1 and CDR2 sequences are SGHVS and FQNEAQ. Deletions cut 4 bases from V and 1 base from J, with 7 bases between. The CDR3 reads CASSSNGNTGELFF. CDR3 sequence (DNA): TGTGCCAGCAGCTCCAACGGGAACACCGGGGAGCTGTTTTTT.

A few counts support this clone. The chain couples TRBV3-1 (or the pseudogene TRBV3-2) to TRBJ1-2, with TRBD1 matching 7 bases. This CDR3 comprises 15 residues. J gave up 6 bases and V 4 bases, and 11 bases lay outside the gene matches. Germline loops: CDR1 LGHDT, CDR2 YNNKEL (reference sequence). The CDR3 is CASSPIQGPTDGYTF. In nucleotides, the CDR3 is TGTGCCAGCAGCCCGATACAGGGGCCGACCGATGGCTACACCTTC.

CDR3 sequence reads: CASEGSRDTEAFF. Written as DNA, the CDR3 is TGTGCCAGCGAGGGTTCTCGGGACACTGAAGCTTTCTTT. The chain uses TRBV18 and TRBJ1-1; D is uncertain. CDR3 size: 13 residues. Germline V lookup: CDR1 KGHSH, CDR2 LQKENI. The germline V and J ends were trimmed by 8 bases and 3 bases, with 13 bases remaining between them.

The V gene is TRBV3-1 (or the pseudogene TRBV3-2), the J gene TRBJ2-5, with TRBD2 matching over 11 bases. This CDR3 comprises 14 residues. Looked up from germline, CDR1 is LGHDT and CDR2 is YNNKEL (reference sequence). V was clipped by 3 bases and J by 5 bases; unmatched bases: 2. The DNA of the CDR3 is TGTGCCAGCAGCCACTGGACTAGCGGGGAGACCCAGTACTTC. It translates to CASSHWTSGETQYF.

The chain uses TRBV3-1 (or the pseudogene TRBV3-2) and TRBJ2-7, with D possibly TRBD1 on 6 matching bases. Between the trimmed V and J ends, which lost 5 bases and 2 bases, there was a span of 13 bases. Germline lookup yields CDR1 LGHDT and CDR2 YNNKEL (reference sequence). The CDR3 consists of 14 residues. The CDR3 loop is CASSYLDRAYEQYF. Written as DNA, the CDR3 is TGTGCCAGCAGCTATCTGGACAGAGCCTACGAGCAGTACTTC.

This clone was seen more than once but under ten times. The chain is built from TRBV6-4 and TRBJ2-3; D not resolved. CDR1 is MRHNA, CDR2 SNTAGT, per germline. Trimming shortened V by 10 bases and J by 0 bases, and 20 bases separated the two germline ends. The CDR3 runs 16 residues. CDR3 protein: CATPLIPYSSTDTQYF. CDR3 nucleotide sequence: TGTGCCACCCCCCTTATTCCGTATTCTAGCACAGATACGCAGTATTTT.

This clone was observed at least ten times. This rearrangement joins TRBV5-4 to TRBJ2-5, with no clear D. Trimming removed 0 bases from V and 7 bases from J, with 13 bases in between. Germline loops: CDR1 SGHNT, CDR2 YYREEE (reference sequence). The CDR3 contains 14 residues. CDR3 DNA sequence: TGTGCCAGCAGCTTGGGCGTCGCGTCGGGGACCCAGTACTTC. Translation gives CASSLGVASGTQYF.

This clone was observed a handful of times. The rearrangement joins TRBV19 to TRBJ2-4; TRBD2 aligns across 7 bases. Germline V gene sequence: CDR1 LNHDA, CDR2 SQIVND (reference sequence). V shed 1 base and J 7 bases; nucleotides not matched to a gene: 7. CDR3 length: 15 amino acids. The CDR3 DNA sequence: TGTGCCAGTAGTATAGGGGGAGGGGCAGCGAACATTCAGTACTTC. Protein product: CASSIGGGAANIQYF. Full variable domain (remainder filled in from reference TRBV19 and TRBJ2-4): DGGITQSPKYLFRKEGQNVTLSCEQNLNHDAMYWYRQDPGQGLRLIYYSQIVNDFQKGDIAEGYSVSREKKESFPLTVTSAQKNPTAFYLCASSIGGGAANIQYFGAGTRLSVL.